This T cell receptor (beta chain) came from a study of cytomegalovirus exposure and HLA in healthy donors (dated by TCRdb to between 2016 and 2019). In terms of the full investigation: An earlier analysis of under 600 of the donors reported 250 to 300 Gb of sequence data and approximately 110 million unique TCR beta sequences from 150 million to 200 million T cells. About 280 gigabases of sequencing data and tens of millions of unique TCR sequences were included in an early release covering roughly 700 HLA-typed donors. To decide whether each TCR beta V gene segment behaved as functional or pseudogenic, an earlier analysis of approximately 620 of the donors relied on high-throughput TCR beta sequencing. Among roughly 400 genotyped donors of the cohort, an average of approximately 230,000 unique TCR beta nucleotide sequences were sequenced per donor, roughly 20% of them non-productive. Several DR-DQ haplotypes were treated as single units for association and clustering because of strong linkage in the cohort. Donor age, sex, ethnicity and CMV serostatus were compiled together with the repertoire data. The study combined high-throughput TCR immunosequencing, statistical association of individual TCRs with disease status, and machine learning to predict cytomegalovirus infection status. HLA typing covered class I and class II loci at four-digit resolution. The study aimed to test whether cataloging public T cell receptors could reveal signatures of past pathogen exposure. The number of typed donors differed by locus: 629-630 for A, B, C, DRB1 and DQB1; some 500 for DQA1; about 600 for DPA1; and 400 to 480 for DPB1. Of the 300 to 450 genotyped donors, over 70% fell in the genetic ancestry cluster associated with self-reported Caucasian donors. To study patterns of TCR occurrence, a later analysis re-analyzed previously published TCR beta repertoires from around 670 donors and added high-resolution HLA genotyping. A later genetic analysis took genome-wide SNP genotypes for about three fifths of the 666 donors and used that subset as a discovery cohort. A separate validation cohort of about 110 different subjects was used in addition to the roughly 700-subject first cohort. Every repertoire in the discovery cohort had been generated on one and the same sequencing platform. The later analysis used no new phenotypic data to find candidate immune exposures, relying instead on TCR beta sequences and their occurrence across donors. The T cell repertoires of roughly 660 subjects were profiled by immunosequencing and related to cytomegalovirus serostatus.

The full study reports these points: Several of the top co-occurrence clusters appeared to be linked to parvovirus B19, influenza, CMV and Epstein-Barr virus, according to a later analysis. Correlated functional status among segregating V segments might reflect linkage disequilibrium, but an unknown experimental factor could not be ruled out. The only immune exposure information available for the cohort was CMV serostatus. The cohort was sequenced for TCR beta chains only, and without alpha or paired-chain data the features that could be detected were limited. A few of the identified cytomegalovirus-associated TCR beta chains were confirmed in vitro to be specific for cytomegalovirus antigens. Cytomegalovirus status was reported to be diagnosed by the classifier with high specificity and sensitivity in both the original and validation cohorts. According to a later analysis, most CMV-associated TCR beta chains appeared to be HLA-restricted, and the HLA associations seemed to be driven largely by CMV exposure. Across donors, most TCR sequences were observed very rarely, whereas some public TCRs were present in many individuals. A further reported finding was that TCR beta sequences accurately predicted the HLA-A and HLA-B alleles for most subjects in the first cohort. In a later genetic analysis, a missense DCLRE1C variant was associated with V-gene and J-gene trimming of TCR beta chains, and the association was replicated in an independent cohort. In an earlier analysis of about 550 of the donors, most TCR beta V segments were observed in productive rearrangements about 90% or about 30% of the time, broadly matching IMGT annotations. Because HLA typing was unavailable for some donors at each locus, only the typed subset was used in association tests. At a false discovery rate of 0.05, a later analysis linked approximately 18,000 TCR beta sequences to specific HLA alleles. A later analysis found that HLA-associated TCR beta chains were more clonally expanded and had lower generation probabilities than equally common non-associated chains. When HLA alleles, especially DR and DQ, strongly co-occurred, TCR associations were difficult to assign to individual alleles. Because counts were too low, about 15 rarely observed V segments, including chromosome 9 orphons, were left out of the earlier analysis of approximately 500 of the donors. A total of roughly 160 TCR beta chains were listed by the study as associated with cytomegalovirus. According to a later analysis, TCR association rates differed among HLA loci, with DRB1 alleles showing the most associated TCRs and HLA-C alleles showing the fewest. Because the 87-base-pair reads could not distinguish some IMGT-functional V segments, including TRBV6-2 and TRBV6-3, those segments were excluded. A cluster of highly shared sequence variants was judged likely to be a technical artifact of the sequencing pipeline. In a later genetic analysis, fewer N-insertions in productive TCRs were reported among donors in an Asian-associated ancestry cluster than the approximately 630-donor mean. Sequencing depth was assumed to be roughly uniform across donors in the presence/absence analyses, though that assumption may not hold. It was suggested by the authors that the approach could potentially be generalized to other disease states and immunological phenotypes.

The CDR3 runs 15 amino acids, cysteine and phenylalanine included. The DNA shown is the 45-base CDR3, in frame from base 1. From the germline V gene (reference sequence), CDR1 is LNHDA and CDR2 is SQIVND. V lost 4 bases and J lost 0 bases; the stretch between them is 10 bases long. Library preparation was by the immunoSEQ multiplex PCR assay. For the multiplex PCR, a mixture combining 60 forward primers for TCR Vbeta segments and 13 reverse primers for TCR Jbeta segments was used. A multiplex PCR assay on genomic DNA amplified the CDR3 region of rearranged TCR beta genes. The amplified TCR beta libraries were sequenced on the Illumina HiSeq System as 87-base-pair reads. On the study's bioinformatics: A later analysis counted around 72 million unique TCR beta chains across the 650 to 700 repertoires, and 10 million to 12 million of these chains were shared by at least two donors. Raw reads were error-corrected and collapsed into unique sequences by a nearest-neighbor algorithm in which closely related sequences were merged to remove PCR and sequencing errors. Alignment of CDR3 sequences to IMGT reference sequences was used to assign V, D and J gene segments. For a sequence to be retained, at least a six-nucleotide match to both a V gene segment and a J gene segment was required. Rearrangements were called productive when the CDR3 lacked stop codons and stayed in frame with V and J; all others were non-productive. CDR3 was defined according to IMGT convention as the region running from the second conserved V-encoded cysteine to the conserved J-encoded phenylalanine. The earlier analysis of 587 of the donors excluded sequences that lacked an unambiguous match to a single V gene segment. In an earlier analysis of several hundred of the donors, a V segment was called functional when productive rearrangements were above 56.7%, and segregating when the standard deviation between donors exceeded 5%. A statistical classification framework was built for diagnosing cytomegalovirus status from the catalog of TCR beta chain sequences. V and J gene assignment, in a later analysis, came from comparing TCR nucleotide sequences with IMGT/GENE-DB human TR gene sequences. A later analysis assigned CDR3 sequences and most-parsimonious VDJ recombination scenarios with the TCRdist pipeline. In a later analysis, every TCR beta chain was defined by the combination of its CDR3 amino acid sequence and its V-gene family, and reads without a unique V-gene family were dropped. As a way to deal with suspected cross-contamination and a sequencing artifact, a later analysis dropped 640 or so nucleotide sequences that were highly shared and had low generation probability. In a later analysis, a clonal expansion index was calculated for each public chain from normalized within-repertoire ranks of inferred template counts. In a later analysis, generation probabilities were computed with a VDJ recombination model fitted to out-of-frame rearrangements, and the resulting probabilities were checked against IGoR. Hypergeometric tests were used in a later analysis to score TCR-TCR, TCR-HLA and TCR-CMV co-occurrence, with a repertoire-size bias correction applied to the TCR pairs. To estimate false discovery rates, a later analysis permuted the HLA or CMV assignments 20 times. A later analysis grouped co-occurring TCRs with DBSCAN, adding TCRdist sequence similarity when clustering within HLA-allele-positive subsets. For co-occurrence clustering, repertoires with fewer than 30,000 or more than 120,000 public chains were excluded, along with five repertoires with anomalous nucleotide sharing. In its TCRdb copy, this immuneACCESS table keeps in-frame sequences only and misses some clones. Where compared with another copy, unresolved V genes explain less than half of these, and the others have no known cause. The DNA was the basis for D and trimming; V, J and clone size are from that table. For this sample there are about 190,000 clones; approximately 85% appear just once. Roughly 0.8% of the sample is taken by the ten largest.

As concerns this clone: Its specific antigen is unknown. No base quality values were provided; no much bigger clone lies one nucleotide off.

The cohort comprised some 680 healthy bone marrow donors. All cohort members were sampled while nominally healthy, although unrecorded immune exposures were likely present. The donor was CMV seronegative and belonged to the group of 350 to 400 seronegative cohort members. Each donor provided a peripheral blood sample, and peripheral blood mononuclear cells were used for TCR beta sequencing. Genomic DNA was extracted from the blood cell samples with the Qiagen DNeasy Blood Extraction Kit. The source is a young woman in good health and CMV-seronegative. The sequence is built from TRBV19 and TRBJ1-5, with no D gene named confidently. The specimen was PBMCs. The CDR3 is CASSRPQTSNQPQHF. DNA sequence: TGTGCCAGTAGTAGACCACAGACTAGCAATCAGCCCCAGCATTTT.